The 25 T cell receptor beta chains reported below all come from one sample, sequenced in a study of metastatic and nonmetastatic thyroid tumors (dated by TCRdb to 2018 to 2020). Libraries came from PCR. Sequencing instrument: Illumina HiSeq 4000. In TCRdb, the public reads were trimmed at Q25 with fastp and aligned with MiXCR, with productive beta chains retained. The sample table contains approximately 84,000 clones; only one count was recorded for 15% of them. The ten largest clones take up 3.6% of the sample. Before undergoing thyroid surgery, none of the patients had been given any kind of treatment. Sample: blood. These receptors were collected from a female donor with papillary thyroid cancer or a benign thyroid nodule (not recorded which). Some clones in this sample may be carry-over from other donors' samples.

This clone was observed a few times. One base away lies a much larger clone, so this may be a sequencing read error. As the CDR3 is not closed by the conserved phenylalanine or tryptophan, this likely results from a read error. This rearrangement joins TRBV11-2 to TRBJ1-1, with 7 bases that match TRBD1. Germline-derived CDR1 and CDR2 are SGHAT and FQNNGV. With 1 base clipped from V and 5 bases from J, the junction kept 7 bases outside the gene matches. This CDR3 is 15 amino acids long. The CDR3 DNA is TGTGCCAGCAGCTTAGGGATATCCAGGGGGACTGAAGCTTTCCTT. Residues: CASSLGISRGTEAFL.

This clone was seen ten or more times. The gene calls are TRBV5-1 and TRBJ2-5; 11 bases fit TRBD2. Germline trimming cut 2 bases from V and 5 bases from J; bases unmatched to any gene: 8. The CDR3 consists of 16 residues. Germline-derived CDR1 and CDR2 are SGHRS and YFSETQ. The CDR3 DNA reads TGCGCCAGCAGCTTCTGGGTAGCGGGGGGGCAGGAGACCCAGTACTTC. Translation gives CASSFWVAGGQETQYF.

In this sample, this clone turned up a few times. This clone may be a read error of a much larger clone one base away. This specimen includes other DNA sequences encoding the same CDR3. The V gene is TRBV29-1, the J gene TRBJ1-1; D call uncertain. The V end was cut by 3 bases, the J end by 4 bases, with 9 bases between. The V gene's germline CDR1 is SQVTM and CDR2 ANQGSEA. The CDR3 has 12 amino acids. In DNA, the CDR3 is TGCAGCGTTGACGAGGGAGTCACTGAAGCTTTCTTT. It yields the protein CSVDEGVTEAFF.

This clone was observed a handful of times. At one boundary the junction diverges from the germline segment, which might be a read error. The chain is built from TRBV28 and TRBJ1-2; TRBD1 might be the D (6 bases). CDR3 length: 13 amino acids. In germline, CDR1 is MDHEN, CDR2 SYDVKM. CDR3 DNA: TGTGCAAGCACCCACTACCGACAGGCAGGCTACACCTTC. As protein: CASTHYRQAGYTF.

With respect to this clone: A single base separates this from a much larger clone, so it may be a read error. The V call is TRBV5-1, the J call TRBJ1-6, with 7 bases identical to TRBD1. The CDR3 has 13 amino acids. CDR1 and CDR2 from the germline V gene are SGHRS and YFSETQ. The CDR3 is CASSGTDNSPLRF. The CDR3 nucleotides are TGCGCCAGCAGTGGGACAGATAATTCACCCCTCCGCTTT.

This clone was detected only a few times. This may stem from a read error, because a much larger clone lies one nucleotide away. The same CDR3 also results from other DNA sequences found in this sample. The chain joins TRBV20-1 to TRBJ2-1; D is undetermined. Germline values: CDR1 DFQATT, CDR2 SNEGSKA (reference sequence). The CDR3 spans 12 residues. V shed 3 bases and J shed 10 bases, with 13 bases lying between them. The CDR3 DNA reads TGCAGTGCTAGTGATGGAGATATCGAGCAGTTCTTC. Its translation is CSASDGDIEQFF.

This clone was counted ten times or more. The chain couples TRBV5-1 to TRBJ2-2; 7 nucleotides align to TRBD1. Trimming cost V 9 bases and J 3 bases; bases outside gene matches: 17. The CDR3 sequence is 17 residues long. The V gene's germline CDR1 is SGHRS and CDR2 YFSETQ. The CDR3: CAKPDRSGFWDTGELFF. The CDR3 region has the DNA TGCGCCAAGCCGGACAGGTCTGGGTTTTGGGACACCGGGGAGCTGTTTTTT. The entire variable domain, with the rest obtained from reference TRBV5-1 and TRBJ2-2, is as follows: KAGVTQTPRYLIKTRGQQVTLSCSPISGHRSVSWYQQTPGQGLQFLFEYFSETQRNKGNFPGRFSGRQFSNSRSEMNVSTLELGDSALYLCAKPDRSGFWDTGELFFGEGSRLTVL.

A word on this clone: A much larger clone is a single base away; this may be a read error. Other DNA sequences from this sample encode an identical CDR3 as well. This chain joins TRBV19 and TRBJ2-3; possibly TRBD1 for D (6 bases). CDR3 size: 13 residues. CDR1 is LNHDA and CDR2 is SQIVND in the germline V gene (reference sequence). V was clipped by 5 bases and J by 12 bases, with 18 bases between them. The CDR3 region has the DNA TGTGCCAGTAGTTGGCGAGACAGGACCACTCAGTATTTT. Translating it yields CASSWRDRTTQYF.

For this clone: One base away lies a much larger clone, so this may be a sequencing read error. V usage is TRBV28 and J usage is TRBJ2-3, with 9 bases identical to TRBD2. CDR3 length: 16 amino acids. Germline lookup yields CDR1 MDHEN and CDR2 SYDVKM. V lost 2 bases to trimming and J lost 1 base; unmatched junction nucleotides: 4. CDR3 amino acids: CASSLTSGWRTDTQYF. The CDR3 region has the DNA TGTGCCAGCAGTTTAACTAGCGGGTGGCGCACAGATACGCAGTATTTT.

This clone came up a few times. The CDR3 loop reads CASSSSAGMSNQPQHF. In nucleotides, the CDR3 is TGTGCCAGCAGCTCCAGCGCAGGAATGAGCAATCAGCCCCAGCATTTT. The chain recombines TRBV6-1 with TRBJ1-5; D is unresolved. Germline loops: CDR1 MNHNS, CDR2 SASEGT. This CDR3 is 16 amino acids long. The ends were cut back, 6 bases at V and 1 base at J, with 16 bases in the middle.

Remarks on this clone: One end of the junction is discordant with germline, which a read error may explain. The chain combines TRBV20-1 with TRBJ2-5; 8 positions match TRBD1. There are 15 residues in the CDR3. Germline V gives CDR1 DFQATT, CDR2 SNEGSKA (reference sequence). CDR3 coding DNA: TGCAATGCTAGAATTATGAACAGGGGGCAAGAGACCCAGTACTTC. Translation gives CNARIMNRGQETQYF.

This chain uses TRBV2 with TRBJ2-5; 8 nucleotides match TRBD1. The germline V gene encodes CDR1 SNHLY and CDR2 FYNNEI. This CDR3 spans 12 amino acids. Here the CDR3 DNA reads TGTGAAAGCAGGGGACAGGCGGAGACCCAGTACTTC. Amino acid sequence: CESRGQAETQYF.

Comment on this clone: Since a much larger clone is just one base distant, this may be a read error. Likely a read error: the CDR3 ends without its conserved phenylalanine or tryptophan. The chain combines TRBV11-3 with TRBJ1-5; tentative D call: TRBD1 (6 bases). Germline V gene sequence: CDR1 SGHNT, CDR2 YENEEA. Between the trimmed V and J ends, which lost 1 base and 0 bases, there was a span of 22 bases. The CDR3 is 20 residues long. The CDR3 region has the DNA TGTGCCAGCAGCTTAGGCCGCCCAGGGGATGCCCCATTTAGCAATCAGCCCCAGCATCTT. It codes for CASSLGRPGDAPFSNQPQHL.

This clone was seen repeatedly, ten times or more. The chain carries TRBV18 and TRBJ1-5; no clear D gene. V shed 0 bases and J shed 6 bases, with 12 bases lying between them. CDR3 length: 15 residues. Germline V gene data show CDR1 as KGHSH and CDR2 as LQKENI. Written as DNA, the CDR3 is TGTGCCAGCTCACCACCTAAGGCCCGGGGTCAGCCCCAGCATTTT. Protein product: CASSPPKARGQPQHF.

This clone was observed many times. This sequence joins TRBV7-3 and TRBJ2-5; D not resolved. The CDR3 is made up of 14 amino acids. The V end lost 5 bases, the J end lost 2 bases, and 12 bases lay between the germline ends. Germline V lookup: CDR1 SGHTA, CDR2 FQGTGA. In DNA form, the CDR3 reads TGTGCCAGCAGCCTCTCAGCGAATCAAGAGACCCAGTACTTC. It codes for CASSLSANQETQYF.

This clone was picked up many times. Other DNA sequences from this sample encode an identical CDR3 as well. This sequence joins TRBV5-1 and TRBJ2-5; 7 bases match TRBD1. V gave up 0 bases and J gave up 5 bases; unmatched junction bases: 10. CDR3 size: 16 residues. The V gene's germline CDR1 is SGHRS and CDR2 YFSETQ. CDR3: CASSLVPSSRGETQYF. The CDR3 nucleotides read TGCGCCAGCAGCTTGGTCCCCTCCAGCAGGGGGGAGACCCAGTACTTC.

There are many counts of this clone. The chain uses TRBV6-1 and TRBJ2-7; D not resolved. The V gene's germline CDR1 is MNHNS and CDR2 SASEGT. The CDR3 covers 13 residues. V was cut by 2 bases and J by 1 base, with 6 bases left in between. The chain's CDR3 is CASSEILSYEQYF. DNA for the CDR3: TGTGCCAGCAGTGAAATCCTGTCCTACGAGCAGTACTTC.

This clone was detected ten times or more. This rearrangement joins TRBV7-9 to TRBJ2-7, with TRBD1 matching 7 bases. V trimming: 4 bases; J trimming: 2 bases; junction bases outside the gene matches: 2. The CDR3 is made up of 13 amino acids. Germline V lookup: CDR1 SEHNR, CDR2 FQNEAQ (reference sequence). The CDR3 DNA sequence: TGTGCCAGCAGCTGGGGGACAGCCTACGAGCAGTACTTC. Amino acids: CASSWGTAYEQYF. Drawing the rest from reference TRBV7-9 and TRBJ2-7, the complete variable domain is DTGVSQNPRHKITKRGQNVTFRCDPISEHNRLYWYRQTLGQGPEFLTYFQNEAQLEKSRLLSDRFSAERPKGSFSTLEIQRTEQGDSAMYLCASSWGTAYEQYFGPGTRLTVT.

In its sample, this clone was seen many times. This chain links TRBV30 with TRBJ2-2; tentatively, D is TRBD2 (6 bases). V lost 0 bases to trimming and J lost 7 bases, with 12 bases between them. Looked up from germline, CDR1 is GTSNPN and CDR2 is SVGIG (reference sequence). The CDR3 covers 14 residues. The CDR3 nucleotides read TGTGCCTGGAGTGTGGTGGGGCGGGACGGGGAGCTGTTTTTT. Residues: CAWSVVGRDGELFF.

In this sample, this clone turned up many times. This chain connects TRBV6-2 or TRBV6-3 to TRBJ1-5, with D maybe TRBD1 (6 bases). The CDR3 spans 16 residues. Germline V gene data show CDR1 as MNHEY and CDR2 as SVGEGT. V dropped 5 bases and J dropped 6 bases, with 20 bases sitting between them. DNA for the CDR3: TGTGCCAGCAGTGATCATGAACGGGGGCAAGGTCAGCCCCAGCATTTT. Protein: CASSDHERGQGQPQHF.

This clone was counted at least ten times. The chain combines TRBV20-1 with TRBJ2-7; 10 bases fit TRBD2. CDR1 and CDR2 (germline): DFQATT, SNEGSKA (reference sequence). Trimming removed 5 bases from V and 5 bases from J; junction bases left unmatched: 9. The CDR3 runs 14 residues. The CDR3 is CSAQSGGAVNEQYF. Written as DNA, the CDR3 is TGCAGTGCTCAAAGCGGGGGGGCCGTGAACGAGCAGTACTTC.

A few counts support this clone. This may arise from a read error, as a much more abundant clone is one base away. The chain carries TRBV12-3 or TRBV12-4 and TRBJ2-3; D is undetermined. V lost 5 bases, J lost 1 base, and 13 bases lay in between. This CDR3 has 15 amino acids. The CDR3 coding sequence is TGTGCCAGCAGTCACCCTACGGCATGCACAGATACGCAGTATTTT. This gives the protein CASSHPTACTDTQYF.

As regards this clone: Being one base from a much bigger clone, this may be a read error. The identical CDR3 is also encoded by other nucleotide sequences in the sample. This chain joins TRBV12-3 or TRBV12-4 and TRBJ1-2; D not resolved. CDR3 length equals 14 residues. The CDR3 protein is CASTLREPNHGYTF. The CDR3 coding sequence is TGTGCCAGCACCCTAAGGGAACCTAACCATGGCTACACCTTC.

On this clone: The junction and the germline gene differ at one end; a read error may be behind it. V usage is TRBV6-1 and J usage is TRBJ2-3, with 7 bases matching TRBD2. Germline values: CDR1 MNHNS, CDR2 SASEGT. The CDR3 sequence is 14 residues long. Here the CDR3 reads CASSEGGVGDTQYF. The CDR3 DNA reads as TGTGCCAGCAGTGAGGGGGGGGTAGGTGATACACAGTATTTT.

This chain links TRBV12-3 or TRBV12-4 with TRBJ1-1; D is unclear. The V gene lost 2 bases and the J gene lost 12 bases, with 25 bases spanning the gap. The CDR3 contains 16 residues. DNA of the CDR3: TGTGCCAGCAGTTTAAATTTTGGGGTTGCACTAACAGAATCTTTCTTT. It is translated as CASSLNFGVALTESFF.